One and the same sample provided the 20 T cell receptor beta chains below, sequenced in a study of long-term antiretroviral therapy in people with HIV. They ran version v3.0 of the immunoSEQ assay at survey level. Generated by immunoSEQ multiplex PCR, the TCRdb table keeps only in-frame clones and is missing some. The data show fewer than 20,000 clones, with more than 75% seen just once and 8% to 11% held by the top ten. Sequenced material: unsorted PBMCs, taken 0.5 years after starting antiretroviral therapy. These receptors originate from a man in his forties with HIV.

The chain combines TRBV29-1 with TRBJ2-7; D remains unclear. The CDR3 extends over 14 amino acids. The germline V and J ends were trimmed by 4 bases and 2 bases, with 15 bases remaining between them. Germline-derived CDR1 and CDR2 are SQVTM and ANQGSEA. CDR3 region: CSVVARLIPYEQYF. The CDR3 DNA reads TGCAGCGTTGTTGCCAGACTCATACCCTACGAGCAGTACTTC.

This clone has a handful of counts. CDR3 in amino acids: CASSQGQGSAGELFF. CDR3 in DNA: TGTGCCAGCAGCCAGGGACAGGGGTCGGCCGGGGAGCTGTTTTTT. This chain uses TRBV7-9 with TRBJ2-2, with 10 nucleotides matching TRBD1. Germline assignment: CDR1 SEHNR and CDR2 FQNEAQ (reference sequence). Unmatched junction bases numbered 6, after V lost 5 bases and J lost 6 bases. CDR3 length: 15 residues.

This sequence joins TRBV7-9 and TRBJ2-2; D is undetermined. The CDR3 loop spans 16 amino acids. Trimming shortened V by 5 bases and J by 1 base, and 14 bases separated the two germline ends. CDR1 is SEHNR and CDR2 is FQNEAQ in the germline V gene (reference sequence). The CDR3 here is CASSPRWGMNTGELFF. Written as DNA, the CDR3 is TGTGCCAGCAGCCCCCGTTGGGGAATGAACACCGGGGAGCTGTTTTTT.

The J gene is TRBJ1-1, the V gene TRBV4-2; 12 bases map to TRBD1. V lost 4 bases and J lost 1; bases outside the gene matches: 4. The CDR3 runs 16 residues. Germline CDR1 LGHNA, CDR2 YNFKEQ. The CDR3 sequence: CASSLGTGGTNTEAFF. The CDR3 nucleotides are TGTGCCAGCAGCCTCGGGACAGGGGGCACGAACACTGAAGCTTTCTTT.

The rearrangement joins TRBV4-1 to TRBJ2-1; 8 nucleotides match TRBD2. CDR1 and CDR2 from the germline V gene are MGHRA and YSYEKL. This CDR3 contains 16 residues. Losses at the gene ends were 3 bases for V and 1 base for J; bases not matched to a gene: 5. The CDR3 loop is CASSHLAGGSYNEQFF. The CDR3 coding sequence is TGCGCCAGCAGCCACCTTGCGGGGGGTTCCTACAATGAGCAGTTCTTC.

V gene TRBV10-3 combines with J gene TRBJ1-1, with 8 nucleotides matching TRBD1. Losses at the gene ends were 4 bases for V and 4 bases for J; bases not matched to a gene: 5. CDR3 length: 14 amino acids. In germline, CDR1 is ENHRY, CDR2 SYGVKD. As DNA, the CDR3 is TGTGCCATCAGTGGGCAGGGGGCTGGCACTGAAGCTTTCTTT. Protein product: CAISGQGAGTEAFF.

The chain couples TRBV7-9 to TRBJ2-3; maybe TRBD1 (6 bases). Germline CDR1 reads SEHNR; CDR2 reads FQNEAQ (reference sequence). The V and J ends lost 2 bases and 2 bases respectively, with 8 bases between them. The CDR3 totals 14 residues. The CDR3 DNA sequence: TGTGCCAGCAGCTTACCAGGGGACACAGATACGCAGTATTTT. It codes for CASSLPGDTDTQYF.

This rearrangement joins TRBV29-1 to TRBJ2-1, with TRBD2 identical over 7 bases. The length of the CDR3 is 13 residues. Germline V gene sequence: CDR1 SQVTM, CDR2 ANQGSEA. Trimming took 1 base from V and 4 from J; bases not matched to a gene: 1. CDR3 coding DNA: TGCAGCGTTGAAGCGGGAGGATACAATGAGCAGTTCTTC. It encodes CSVEAGGYNEQFF.

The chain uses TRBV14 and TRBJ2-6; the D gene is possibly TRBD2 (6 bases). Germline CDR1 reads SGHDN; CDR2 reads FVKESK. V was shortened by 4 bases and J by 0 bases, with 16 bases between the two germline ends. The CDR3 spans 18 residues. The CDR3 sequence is CASSPWGVTPSGANVLTF. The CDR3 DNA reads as TGTGCCAGCAGCCCTTGGGGGGTAACCCCCTCTGGGGCCAACGTCCTGACTTTC.

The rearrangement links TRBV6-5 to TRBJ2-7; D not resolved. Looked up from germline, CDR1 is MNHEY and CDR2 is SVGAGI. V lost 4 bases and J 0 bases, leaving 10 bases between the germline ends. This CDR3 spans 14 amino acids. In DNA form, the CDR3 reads TGTGCCAGCAGTTCCGGACCGATCTCCTACGAGCAGTACTTC. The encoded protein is CASSSGPISYEQYF.

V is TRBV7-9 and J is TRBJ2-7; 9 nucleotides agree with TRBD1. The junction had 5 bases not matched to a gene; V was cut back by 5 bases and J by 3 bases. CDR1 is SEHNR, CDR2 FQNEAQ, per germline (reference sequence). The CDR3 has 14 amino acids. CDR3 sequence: CASSPGTGNYEQYF. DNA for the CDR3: TGTGCCAGCAGCCCCGGGACAGGGAACTACGAGCAGTACTTC. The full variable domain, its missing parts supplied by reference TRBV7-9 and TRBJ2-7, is DTGVSQNPRHKITKRGQNVTFRCDPISEHNRLYWYRQTLGQGPEFLTYFQNEAQLEKSRLLSDRFSAERPKGSFSTLEIQRTEQGDSAMYLCASSPGTGNYEQYFGPGTRLTVT.

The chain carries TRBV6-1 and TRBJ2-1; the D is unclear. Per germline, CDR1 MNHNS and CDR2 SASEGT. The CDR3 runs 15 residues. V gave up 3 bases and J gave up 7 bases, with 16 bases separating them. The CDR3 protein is CASSDSWVNRNEQFF. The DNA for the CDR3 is TGTGCCAGCAGTGACTCCTGGGTGAATAGAAATGAGCAGTTCTTC.

The CDR3 spells CASSYSPGVRYNEQFF. CDR3 nucleotide sequence: TGTGCCAGCAGTTACTCACCGGGAGTTCGGTACAATGAGCAGTTCTTC. The chain combines TRBV6-6 with TRBJ2-1; a possible D gene is TRBD2 (6 bases). CDR3 length: 16 residues. Trimming left V 0 bases short and J 4 bases short, with 13 bases between. Looked up from germline, CDR1 is MNHNY and CDR2 is SVGAGI (reference sequence).

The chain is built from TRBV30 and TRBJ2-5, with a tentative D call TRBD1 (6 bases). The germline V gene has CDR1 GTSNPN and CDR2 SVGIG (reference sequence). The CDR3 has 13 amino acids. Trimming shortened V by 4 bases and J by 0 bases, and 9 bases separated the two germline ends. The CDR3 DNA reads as TGTGCCTGGAAAGGACAGAACCAAGAGACCCAGTACTTC. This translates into CAWKGQNQETQYF.

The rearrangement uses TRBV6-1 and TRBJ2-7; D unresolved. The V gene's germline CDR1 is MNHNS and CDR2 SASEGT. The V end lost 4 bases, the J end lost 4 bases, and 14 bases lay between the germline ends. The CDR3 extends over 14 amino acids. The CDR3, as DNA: TGTGCCAGCAGTGTGAACCATCCCACTTACGAGCAGTACTTC. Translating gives CASSVNHPTYEQYF.

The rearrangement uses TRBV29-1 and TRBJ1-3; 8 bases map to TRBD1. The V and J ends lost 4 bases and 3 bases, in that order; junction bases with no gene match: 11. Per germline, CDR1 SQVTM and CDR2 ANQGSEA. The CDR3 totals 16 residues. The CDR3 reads CSVVDLTGAGGNTIYF. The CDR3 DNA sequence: TGCAGCGTTGTGGACCTGACAGGGGCTGGTGGAAACACCATATATTTT. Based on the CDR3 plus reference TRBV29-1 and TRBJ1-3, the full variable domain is SAVISQKPSRDICQRGTSLTIQCQVDSQVTMMFWYRQQPGQSLTLIATANQGSEATYESGFVIDKFPISRPNLTFSTLTVSNMSPEDSSIYLCSVVDLTGAGGNTIYFGEGSWLTVV.

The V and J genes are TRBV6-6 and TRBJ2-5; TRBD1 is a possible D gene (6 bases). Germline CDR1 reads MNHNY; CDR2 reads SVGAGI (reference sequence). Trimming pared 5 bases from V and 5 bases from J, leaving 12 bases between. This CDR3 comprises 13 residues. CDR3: CASSRQGLETQYF. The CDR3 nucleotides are TGTGCCAGCAGTAGGCAGGGGCTGGAGACCCAGTACTTC.

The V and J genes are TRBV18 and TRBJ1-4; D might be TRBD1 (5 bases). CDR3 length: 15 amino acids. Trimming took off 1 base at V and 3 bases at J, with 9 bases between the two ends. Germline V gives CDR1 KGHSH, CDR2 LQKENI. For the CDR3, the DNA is TGTGCCAGCTCACCACGGGAGACAGCTAATGAAAAACTGTTTTTT. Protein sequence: CASSPRETANEKLFF.

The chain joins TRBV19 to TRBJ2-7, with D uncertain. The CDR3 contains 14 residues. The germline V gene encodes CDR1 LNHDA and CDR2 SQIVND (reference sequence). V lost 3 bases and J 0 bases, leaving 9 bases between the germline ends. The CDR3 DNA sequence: TGTGCCAGTAGTATTGCCCAGAACTCCTACGAGCAGTACTTC. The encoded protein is CASSIAQNSYEQYF.

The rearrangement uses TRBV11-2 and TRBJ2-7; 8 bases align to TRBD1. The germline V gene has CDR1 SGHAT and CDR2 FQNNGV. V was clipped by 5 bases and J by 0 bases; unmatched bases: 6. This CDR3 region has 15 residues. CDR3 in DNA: TGTGCCAGCAGCCCCCGGACAGGGCTCTCCTACGAGCAGTACTTC. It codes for CASSPRTGLSYEQYF.